This record looks at one T cell receptor (beta chain) sequence and its context. The antigen remains unidentified. Germline lookup yields CDR1 SGHVS and CDR2 FQNEAQ. This CDR3 contains 14 residues. The sample belongs to a study of blood T cells in healthy people across ages. A second PCR of roughly 7 to 11 cycles used a sample-barcoded 5' primer and a J-beta primer mix. From the 5' RACE reads, TCRdb called clonotypes with MiXCR, one entry per CDR3 protein. This table holds approximately 830,000 distinct CDR3 sequences, around 62% found once. Points from the study as a whole: Naive and antigen-experienced cells were not separated, limiting conclusive comparison.

This receptor was obtained from a man aged 25 to 40 in good health. Sequenced: blood. This sequence joins TRBV7-8 and TRBJ2-5, with D hard to call. The J call could be wrong; TRBJ2-7 is a better fit for the DNA end. Here the CDR3 reads CASSLGFGTYEQYF. DNA for the CDR3: TGTGCCAGCAGCTTAGGGTTCGGCACCTACGAGCAGTACTTC.